This T cell receptor (beta chain) was identified during a study of T cells in localized non-small cell lung cancer. Notes on the study in general: Among the tissues sampled, uninvolved adjacent lung had the highest T cell clonality, above tumor. A denser population of T cells in blood accompanied longer overall survival.

CDR1 is MNHEY, CDR2 SVGAGI, per germline. This CDR3 spans 15 amino acids. V lost 2 bases and J lost 3, with 11 bases in between. Worth noting for this clone: Antigen specificity is unknown.

The method was immunoSEQ multiplex PCR; TCRdb's version includes in-frame clones alone and lacks a portion of them. Among about 19,000 clones listed, about 80% were seen once. The sequence was collected from a female donor at least 60 years old with stage I lung adenocarcinoma. Here the sequenced sample was peripheral blood, taken before any cancer treatment. The J gene is TRBJ1-3, the V gene TRBV6-5, with D hard to call. Here the CDR3 DNA reads TGTGCCAGCAGTTACAGGATGCGAGATGGAAACACCATATATTTT. It specifies CASSYRMRDGNTIYF.